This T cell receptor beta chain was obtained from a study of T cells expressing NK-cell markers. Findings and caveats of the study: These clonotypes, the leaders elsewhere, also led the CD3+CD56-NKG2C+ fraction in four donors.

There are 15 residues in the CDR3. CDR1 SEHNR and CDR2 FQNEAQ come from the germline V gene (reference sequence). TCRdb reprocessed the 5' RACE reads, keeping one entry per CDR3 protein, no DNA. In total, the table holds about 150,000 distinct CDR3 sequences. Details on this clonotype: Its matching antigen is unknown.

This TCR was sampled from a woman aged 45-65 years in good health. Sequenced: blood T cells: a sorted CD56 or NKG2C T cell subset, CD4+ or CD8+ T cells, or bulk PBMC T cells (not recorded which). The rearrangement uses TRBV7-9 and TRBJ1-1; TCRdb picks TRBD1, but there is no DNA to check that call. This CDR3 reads CAGSPGRSMNTEAFF.